Listed here is a single T cell receptor beta chain. This record comes from a study of cytomegalovirus exposure and HLA in healthy donors. The PCR made use of 60 Vbeta and 13 Jbeta primers. Clones were sequenced by immunoSEQ multiplex PCR, and TCRdb holds only the in-frame ones, with some missing. The sample holds 100,000 to 150,000 clones; more than 60% are singletons and the top ten take around 3.5%. The receptor comes from a man between 25 and 39 years old in good health and CMV-seronegative. Sequencing was carried out using PBMCs.

The CDR3 region has the DNA TGTGCCAGCAGTGATTCACTAGCGGGGGGCGGGGAGACCCAGTACTTC. Its translation: CASSDSLAGGGETQYF. This chain joins TRBV2 and TRBJ2-5, with TRBD2 matching 12 bases. The junction had 7 bases not matched to a gene; V was cut back by 3 bases and J by 5 bases. The germline V gene has CDR1 SNHLY and CDR2 FYNNEI. The CDR3 has 16 residues.